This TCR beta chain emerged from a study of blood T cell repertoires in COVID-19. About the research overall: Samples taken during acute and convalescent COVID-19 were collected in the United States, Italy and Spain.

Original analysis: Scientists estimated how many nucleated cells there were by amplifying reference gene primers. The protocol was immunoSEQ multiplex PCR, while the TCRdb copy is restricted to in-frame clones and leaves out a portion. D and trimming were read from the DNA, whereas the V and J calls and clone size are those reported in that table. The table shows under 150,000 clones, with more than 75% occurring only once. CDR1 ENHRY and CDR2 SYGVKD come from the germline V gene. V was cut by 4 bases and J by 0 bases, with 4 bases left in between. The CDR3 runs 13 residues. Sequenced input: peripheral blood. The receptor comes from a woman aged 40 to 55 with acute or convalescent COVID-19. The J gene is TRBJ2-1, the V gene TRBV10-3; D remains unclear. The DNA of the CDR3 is TGTGCCATCAGTGCTAGCTCCTACAATGAGCAGTTCTTC. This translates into CAISASSYNEQFF.